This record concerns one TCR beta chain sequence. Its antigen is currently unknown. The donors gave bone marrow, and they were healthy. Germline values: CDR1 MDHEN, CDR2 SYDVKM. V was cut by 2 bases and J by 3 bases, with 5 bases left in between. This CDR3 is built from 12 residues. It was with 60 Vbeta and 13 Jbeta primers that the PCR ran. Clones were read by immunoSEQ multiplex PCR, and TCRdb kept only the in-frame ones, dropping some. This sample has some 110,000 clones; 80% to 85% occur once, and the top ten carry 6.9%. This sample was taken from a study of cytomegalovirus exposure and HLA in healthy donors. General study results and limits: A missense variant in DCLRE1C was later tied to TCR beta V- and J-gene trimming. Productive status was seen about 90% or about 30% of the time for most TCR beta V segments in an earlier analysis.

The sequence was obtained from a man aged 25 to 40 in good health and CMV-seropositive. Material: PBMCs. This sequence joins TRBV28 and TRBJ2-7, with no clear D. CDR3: CASSLAGYEQYF. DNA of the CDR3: TGTGCCAGCAGTTTAGCCGGCTACGAGCAGTACTTC.